The rows below give T cell receptor beta chains drawn from one sample of a study of shared clonotypes between healthy human individuals. The repertoire was sequenced with immunoSEQ multiplex PCR; TCRdb's copy has only in-frame clones and lacks some. The data show 2 million to 2.5 million clones, around 90% seen once. The sequenced sample was naive CD4+ T cells from PBMCs. The receptor set was obtained from a man younger than 35 in good health. Some clones in this sample may be carry-over from other donors' samples. CDR3s include the opening cysteine and the closing phenylalanine or tryptophan. A D gene is named only where the DNA matches it firmly. Size tells how often a clone was seen (once, few, many) or the class of an expanded clone, and some rows leave it out.

abundance,d_gene,v_gene,j_gene,CDR3aa,CDR3nt
-,-,TRBV28,TRBJ1-2,CASSLSGKPNYGYTF,TGTGCCAGCAGTTTATCCGGGAAACCTAACTATGGCTACACCTTC
-,TRBD2,TRBV18,TRBJ2-2,CASSPRTSGSISGELFF,TGTGCCAGCTCACCGAGGACTAGCGGGAGTATATCCGGGGAGCTGTTTTTT
-,-,TRBV14,TRBJ2-2,CASSHNSQSTGELFF,TGTGCCAGCAGCCATAACTCGCAGAGCACCGGGGAGCTGTTTTTT
-,TRBD2,TRBV6-5,TRBJ2-2,CASSPSGADTGELFF,TGTGCCAGCAGTCCTAGCGGGGCGGACACCGGGGAGCTGTTTTTT
-,TRBD1,TRBV19,TRBJ2-7,CASSMTGGAEQYF,TGTGCCAGTAGTATGACAGGGGGCGCCGAGCAGTACTTC
-,-,TRBV6-1,TRBJ2-3,CASKSLGLGTDTQYF,TGTGCCAGCAAGTCTCTAGGGTTGGGGACAGATACGCAGTATTTT
-,TRBD1,TRBV5-6,TRBJ1-1,CASSIGTGFSEAFF,TGTGCCAGCAGTATAGGGACAGGGTTTTCTGAAGCTTTCTTT
-,-,TRBV30,TRBJ1-2,CAGTHTSGINWYGYTF,TGTGCCGGGACACACACCTCGGGGATTAATTGGTATGGCTACACCTTC
-,-,TRBV28,TRBJ2-5,CASSLPVVQETQYF,TGTGCCAGCAGTTTACCAGTCGTACAAGAGACCCAGTACTTC
-,-,TRBV4-3,TRBJ2-1,CASSQAVGYNEQFF,TGCGCCAGCAGCCAAGCTGTGGGATACAATGAGCAGTTCTTC
few,-,TRBV2,TRBJ2-2,CASTPGLQMFF,TGTGCCAGCACACCGGGACTCCAAATGTTTTTT
-,-,TRBV28,TRBJ1-4,CASNFRGFNEKLFF,TGTGCCAGCAACTTTCGGGGTTTTAATGAAAAACTGTTTTTT
-,-,TRBV5-6,TRBJ2-7,CASSPGQNYEQYF,TGTGCCAGCAGCCCCGGACAGAACTACGAGCAGTACTTC
once,TRBD1,TRBV5-1,TRBJ1-4,CASGQGATNEKLFF,TGCGCCAGCGGACAGGGAGCCACTAATGAAAAACTGTTTTTT
-,TRBD1,TRBV7-2,TRBJ1-2,CASSLTGGTVGYTF,TGTGCCAGCAGCTTAACAGGGGGGACGGTTGGCTACACCTTC
-,-,TRBV5-4,TRBJ2-1,CASSSEVAGEQFF,TGTGCCAGCAGCTCCGAAGTGGCTGGTGAGCAGTTCTTC
-,-,TRBV28,TRBJ1-1,CASSRTRTEAFF,TGTGCCAGCAGTCGGACGAGGACTGAAGCTTTCTTT
once,TRBD2,TRBV2,TRBJ2-7,CASSGGLAGTNEQYF,TGTGCCAGCAGTGGGGGACTAGCGGGAACTAACGAGCAGTACTTC
-,-,TRBV28,TRBJ2-5,CASSFSSGSGTQYF,TGTGCCAGCAGTTTTAGTAGCGGTTCGGGGACCCAGTACTTC
-,-,TRBV28,TRBJ1-5,CASSLGGSNQPQHF,TGTGCCAGCAGCCTCGGTGGTAGCAATCAGCCCCAGCATTTT
-,TRBD1,TRBV28,TRBJ1-2,CASTPGDRGYGYTF,TGTGCCAGCACCCCGGGGGACAGGGGGTATGGCTACACCTTC
-,-,TRBV20-1,TRBJ1-2,CSALNYGYTF,TGCAGTGCCCTCAACTATGGCTACACCTTC
-,-,TRBV20-1,TRBJ2-1,CRGGAGSGFF,TGCAGGGGGGGAGCTGGGTCAGGGTTCTTC
-,TRBD2,TRBV27,TRBJ2-5,CASSGLAGGETQYF,TGTGCCAGCAGCGGACTAGCGGGAGGAGAGACCCAGTACTTC
-,-,TRBV5-5,TRBJ2-2,CASSSITGTYTGELFF,TGTGCCAGCAGCTCGATAACCGGGACCTACACCGGGGAGCTGTTTTTT
-,-,TRBV4-1,TRBJ1-2,CASSQAGPIGGYTF,TGCGCCAGCAGCCAAGCAGGGCCAATTGGGGGCTACACCTTC
-,TRBD2,TRBV2,TRBJ2-7,CASSPRVTSVTYEQYF,TGTGCCAGCAGTCCCCGGGTCACTAGCGTGACCTACGAGCAGTACTTC
few,-,TRBV19,TRBJ1-4,CASSQPSGVGKLFF,TGTGCCAGTAGTCAACCATCAGGGGTTGGGAAACTGTTTTTT
-,-,TRBV11-3,TRBJ2-3,CASSPRGGPRGTDTQYF,TGTGCCAGCAGCCCAAGAGGAGGACCAAGGGGCACAGATACGCAGTATTTT
-,-,TRBV5-4,TRBJ2-3,CASSLRAVKDTQYF,TGTGCCAGCAGCTTAAGAGCAGTCAAGGATACGCAGTATTTT
-,-,TRBV13,TRBJ2-1,CASSLLTGSSYNEQFF,TGTGCCAGCAGCTTACTCACAGGGAGTTCCTACAATGAGCAGTTCTTC
-,-,TRBV5-4,TRBJ1-3,CASSLGGNREYTIYF,TGTGCCAGCAGCTTGGGGGGAAACAGGGAGTACACCATATATTTT
-,TRBD2,TRBV25-1,TRBJ2-7,CASSEFGKRGAYEQYF,TGTGCCAGCAGTGAATTCGGCAAGCGGGGCGCCTACGAGCAGTACTTC
once,TRBD2,TRBV28,TRBJ2-7,CASTNSGSSDEQYF,TGTGCCAGCACCAATAGCGGGAGTAGCGACGAGCAGTACTTC
-,-,TRBV18,TRBJ2-2,CASSPQGFTGELFF,TGTGCCAGCTCACCACAGGGCTTCACCGGGGAGCTGTTTTTT
few,TRBD1,TRBV5-6,TRBJ2-7,CASSAGTGDEQYF,TGTGCCAGCAGCGCCGGGACAGGGGACGAGCAGTACTTC
-,TRBD1,TRBV5-1,TRBJ1-3,CASSLDRISGNTIYF,TGCGCCAGCAGCCTGGACAGGATCTCTGGAAACACCATATATTTT
-,TRBD2,TRBV7-3,TRBJ2-2,CASSWTGTSIGELFF,TGTGCCAGCAGCTGGACCGGGACTAGTATCGGGGAGCTGTTTTTT
-,TRBD1,TRBV19,TRBJ1-2,CASSWGQGDGYTF,TGTGCCAGTAGTTGGGGACAGGGGGATGGCTACACCTTC
-,-,TRBV5-1,TRBJ1-1,CASSLEGGRAFF,TGCGCCAGCAGCTTGGAGGGGGGCAGAGCTTTCTTT
-,-,TRBV5-1,TRBJ2-1,CASSFGGADNEQFF,TGCGCCAGCAGCTTCGGAGGAGCGGACAATGAGCAGTTCTTC
-,-,TRBV10-1,TRBJ2-3,CASSDLSRTDTQYF,TGCGCCAGCAGTGACCTAAGTAGAACAGATACGCAGTATTTT
-,TRBD1,TRBV5-1,TRBJ2-1,CASSYRGQGVNEQFF,TGCGCCAGCAGCTACAGGGGGCAAGGTGTCAATGAGCAGTTCTTC
-,-,TRBV7-9,TRBJ1-2,CASSLAEGNGYTF,TGTGCCAGCAGCTTAGCCGAAGGTAATGGCTACACCTTC
-,-,TRBV5-1,TRBJ1-2,CASRTLDGNYGYTF,TGCGCCAGCAGAACCCTCGACGGCAACTATGGCTACACCTTC
-,-,TRBV15,TRBJ2-1,CATSRDLPGSSYNEQFF,TGTGCCACCAGCAGAGATTTGCCCGGGAGCTCCTACAATGAGCAGTTCTTC
-,TRBD2,TRBV29-1,TRBJ2-1,CSALAGGPSYNEQFF,TGCAGCGCACTAGCGGGAGGGCCCTCCTACAATGAGCAGTTCTTC
-,-,TRBV7-9,TRBJ1-1,CASSAQIGGTEAFF,TGTGCCAGCAGCGCCCAGATTGGGGGCACTGAAGCTTTCTTT